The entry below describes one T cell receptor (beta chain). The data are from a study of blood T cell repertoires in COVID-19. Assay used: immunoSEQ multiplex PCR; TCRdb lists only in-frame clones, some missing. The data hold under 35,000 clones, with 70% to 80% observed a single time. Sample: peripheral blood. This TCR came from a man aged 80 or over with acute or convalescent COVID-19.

For the CDR3, the DNA is TGTGCCAGCAGCACGCGGGGGAGCAGCTCCTACGAGCAGTACTTC. Amino acid sequence: CASSTRGSSSYEQYF. V and J are TRBV5-5 and TRBJ2-7, with 7 bases lining up with TRBD2. CDR3 size: 15 residues. The germline V gene has CDR1 SGHKS and CDR2 YYEKEE (reference sequence). Unmatched junction bases numbered 7, after V lost 4 bases and J lost 0 bases.